In its sample, the clone carrying this T cell receptor beta chain was seen a few times. Its antigen is not known. One end of the junction varies from germline; a read error may be responsible. The library came from three nested PCR rounds adapted from ARM-PCR protocols. TCRdb re-derived calls from the multiplex PCR reads in MiXCR, one entry per CDR3 protein. The sample includes 80,000 or so distinct CDR3 sequences, more than 80% of them seen just once. This sample's RNA came from whole unsorted tissue. More than 3 cm separated this lung sample from the edge of the tumor. CDR1 MNHEY and CDR2 SVGAGI come from the germline V gene. The CDR3 sequence is 15 residues long. This record comes from a study of tumor and adjacent non-tumor tissue in lung cancer. Across the whole study: Aged roughly 31 to 80 years, patients included approximately 11 men and roughly 5 women with stage I to III disease. Whole-study results and caveats: Higher tumor TCR diversity was associated with shorter survival.

The genes are TRBV6-5 and TRBJ2-6; D perhaps matches TRBD1 (5 bases). The source material was distant non-tumor lung tissue. The receptor was derived from a man aged 60 to 75 with non-small cell lung cancer. This CDR3 reads CVSSYFGSGANILTF. DNA of the CDR3: TGTGTCAGCAGTTACTTCGGTTCTGGGGCCAACATCCTGACTTTC.